This entry lists 19 T cell receptor beta chains sequenced from one sample in a study of cytomegalovirus exposure and HLA in healthy donors. The study ran its PCR with 60 Vbeta and 13 Jbeta primers. Libraries were prepared by immunoSEQ multiplex PCR; TCRdb keeps only in-frame clonotypes and omits some of them. The sample includes 150,000 or so clones, nearly 80% of them seen just once. Sequenced input: PBMCs. These receptors originate from a man between 35 and 55 years old in good health and CMV-seropositive.

This chain connects TRBV19 to TRBJ1-2, with D perhaps TRBD1 (5 bases). The germline gives CDR1 LNHDA, CDR2 SQIVND (reference sequence). CDR3 length equals 15 residues. Trimming pared 6 bases from V and 4 bases from J, leaving 18 bases between. Here the CDR3 DNA reads TGTGCCAGTAGATGGGGCCTCGACAGTATCTATGGCTACACCTTC. Its protein product is CASRWGLDSIYGYTF.

The chain carries TRBV30 and TRBJ2-7, with a tentative D call TRBD1 (6 bases). V was clipped by 2 bases and J by 7 bases, with 15 bases between them. Per the germline V gene, CDR1 is GTSNPN and CDR2 is SVGIG (reference sequence). The CDR3 sequence is 13 residues long. As DNA, the CDR3 is TGTGCCTGGAGTAGTCAGGGGCCGGGTGAGCAGTACTTC. Translating it yields CAWSSQGPGEQYF.

The chain uses TRBV7-9 and TRBJ1-3; unclear D gene. The CDR3 covers 14 residues. The germline V gene encodes CDR1 SEHNR and CDR2 FQNEAQ (reference sequence). Trimming took off 3 bases at V and 0 bases at J, with 6 bases between the two ends. As DNA, the CDR3 is TGTGCCAGCAGCTTCGCAGGCTCTGGAAACACCATATATTTT. It is translated as CASSFAGSGNTIYF.

There are a few counts of this clone. The chain joins TRBV20-1 to TRBJ2-3; no clear D. V gave up 3 bases and J gave up 5 bases, with 6 bases separating them. Looked up from germline, CDR1 is DFQATT and CDR2 is SNEGSKA (reference sequence). The CDR3 is 11 amino acids. CDR3 in amino acids: CSARAQDTQYF. CDR3 bases: TGCAGTGCTAGGGCCCAAGATACGCAGTATTTT.

V usage is TRBV10-3 and J usage is TRBJ2-1; no firm D call. The germline CDR1 and CDR2 sequences are ENHRY and SYGVKD. V was clipped by 0 bases and J by 3 bases, with 9 bases between them. The CDR3 covers 15 residues. The CDR3 sequence is CAISESGSNYNEQFF. DNA of the CDR3: TGTGCCATCAGTGAGTCTGGCAGTAACTACAATGAGCAGTTCTTC.

The chain carries TRBV10-3 and TRBJ1-2; 8 nucleotides match TRBD1. The CDR3 has 16 residues. Germline assignment: CDR1 ENHRY and CDR2 SYGVKD. V lost 2 bases and J lost 6; bases outside the gene matches: 11. CDR3 sequence reads: CAISERPPLTGDGYTF. As DNA, the CDR3 is TGTGCCATCAGTGAGAGGCCCCCCCTGACAGGGGATGGCTACACCTTC.

The chain recombines TRBV7-9 with TRBJ2-1, with TRBD1 as a possible D gene (5 bases). This CDR3 has 14 residues. The ends were cut back, 1 base at V and 3 bases at J, with 7 bases in the middle. Germline V gene data show CDR1 as SEHNR and CDR2 as FQNEAQ (reference sequence). The CDR3 DNA reads as TGTGCCAGCAGCTTAGAGGGGTACTACAATGAGCAGTTCTTC. Translating gives CASSLEGYYNEQFF.

The CDR3 bases are TGCGCCAGCAGCGAGGGACTGGGGACCTACGAGCAGTACTTC. Its translation is CASSEGLGTYEQYF. This chain links TRBV5-1 with TRBJ2-7, with D possibly matching TRBD2 (6 bases). This CDR3 has 14 amino acids. Germline V gives CDR1 SGHRS, CDR2 YFSETQ. V lost 4 bases and J 2 bases, leaving 13 bases between the germline ends.

This sequence joins TRBV19 and TRBJ1-4, with D possibly matching TRBD1 (6 bases). CDR1 and CDR2 (germline): LNHDA, SQIVND (reference sequence). Trimming took off 7 bases at V and 7 bases at J, with 16 bases between the two ends. The CDR3 runs 14 residues. CDR3 DNA sequence: TGTGCCAGTAATTACAGGGATTCCCCTGAAAAACTGTTTTTT. It encodes CASNYRDSPEKLFF.

Only a few counts were recorded for this clone. V gene TRBV6-5 combines with J gene TRBJ2-7; D is uncertain. Germline V CDR1 and CDR2: MNHEY, SVGAGI. This CDR3 has 13 amino acids. V lost 5 bases, J lost 0 bases, and 8 bases lay in between. The CDR3 spells CASSRYSSYEQYF. Written as DNA, the CDR3 is TGTGCCAGCAGTCGCTACAGCTCCTACGAGCAGTACTTC.

The chain's CDR3 is CASSPRNRASGNTIYF. CDR3 nucleotides: TGTGCCAGCAGCCCCCGAAACAGGGCATCTGGAAACACCATATATTTT. The V and J genes are TRBV7-8 and TRBJ1-3, with a tentative D call TRBD1 (6 bases). The CDR3 covers 16 residues. V was cut by 5 bases and J by 1 base, with 15 bases left in between. Germline V gene data show CDR1 as SGHVS and CDR2 as FQNEAQ.

This chain joins TRBV5-1 and TRBJ2-1; 9 bases are shared with TRBD1. This CDR3 has 15 residues. CDR1 and CDR2 from the germline V gene are SGHRS and YFSETQ. The ends lost 4 bases at V and 7 bases at J; junction bases unmatched: 9. CDR3 residues: CASSGDRVFGNEQFF. The CDR3 coding sequence is TGCGCCAGCAGCGGGGACAGGGTATTCGGGAATGAGCAGTTCTTC.

V usage is TRBV19 and J usage is TRBJ1-2; the match to TRBD1 covers 7 bases. V lost 6 bases and J lost 5; bases outside the gene matches: 6. The CDR3 loop spans 13 amino acids. CDR1 is LNHDA and CDR2 is SQIVND in the germline V gene (reference sequence). The CDR3 DNA sequence: TGTGCCAGTAGCATCCGGGACAGTTATGGCTACACCTTC. This translates into CASSIRDSYGYTF.

This clone was seen a handful of times. The chain employs TRBV19 and TRBJ1-4, with a possible D match to TRBD1 (6 bases). V lost 4 bases and J 2 bases, leaving 23 bases between the germline ends. Germline V gene lookup returns CDR1 LNHDA and CDR2 SQIVND (reference sequence). CDR3 length: 19 residues. The DNA of the CDR3 is TGTGCCAGTAGTACTCAATTCAGGGGATTCCGTGAGACTAATGAAAAACTGTTTTTT. Its protein is CASSTQFRGFRETNEKLFF.

The chain recombines TRBV6-1 with TRBJ1-1; D gene unclear. The CDR3 totals 14 residues. Per germline, CDR1 MNHNS and CDR2 SASEGT. V was clipped by 3 bases and J by 4 bases, with 12 bases between them. The CDR3 region is CASSEPGRSTEAFF. The CDR3 nucleotides are TGTGCCAGCAGTGAGCCTGGGAGATCCACTGAAGCTTTCTTT.

The chain carries TRBV14 and TRBJ1-2; possibly TRBD1 for D (5 bases). V was clipped by 4 bases and J by 7 bases, with 16 bases between them. The CDR3 has 14 amino acids. The germline V gene has CDR1 SGHDN and CDR2 FVKESK. CDR3 region: CASSPLQGSSGYTF. Here the CDR3 DNA reads TGTGCCAGCAGCCCCCTCCAGGGATCGTCTGGCTACACCTTC.

In its sample, this clone was seen once. The chain uses TRBV9 and TRBJ2-3; 7 bases agree with TRBD1. CDR1 SGDLS and CDR2 YYNGEE come from the germline V gene. J was trimmed by 0 bases and V by 4 bases; bases with no gene match: 8. The CDR3 is 16 residues long. CDR3 in amino acids: CASSSRTGLSTDTQYF. CDR3 bases: TGTGCCAGCAGCTCCCGGACAGGTTTAAGCACAGATACGCAGTATTTT.

This sequence joins TRBV7-3 and TRBJ1-1; TRBD1 aligns across 8 bases. V was clipped by 4 bases and J by 3 bases; unmatched bases: 1. CDR1 SGHTA and CDR2 FQGTGA come from the germline V gene. This CDR3 has 13 residues. DNA for the CDR3: TGTGCCAGCAGCTCGGACAGGGACACTGAAGCTTTCTTT. It specifies CASSSDRDTEAFF.

The rearrangement joins TRBV12-5 to TRBJ2-7; TRBD2 is a possible D gene (6 bases). Trimming stripped 5 bases from V and 3 bases from J, with 20 bases between. CDR3 size: 16 residues. Germline V gene sequence: CDR1 LGHNT, CDR2 FRNRAP. CDR3 loop: CASGAPLSGRGYEQYF. In DNA, the CDR3 is TGTGCTAGTGGTGCCCCCCTTAGCGGTCGGGGCTACGAGCAGTACTTC.